Below are 22 T cell receptor beta chains sequenced from a single sample in a study of Ad26.COV2.S vaccination and SARS-CoV-2 variants. Treatment: around 19 received Ad26.COV2.S at low or high dose, single or two shots; a few received placebo; per-sample allocation not given. The investigators took samples on day 63 after the first vaccine or placebo injection. Produced via immunoSEQ multiplex PCR; TCRdb's table is partial and in-frame only. The repertoire holds 400,000 to 450,000 clones, with around 91% as singletons. The sample here was peripheral blood, taken in a trial of Ad26.COV2.S vaccine versus placebo. The receptor source for this set is a person aged 18-65 years who received the Ad26.COV2.S COVID-19 vaccine or a placebo.

Only one count was recorded for this clone. The rearrangement links TRBV14 to TRBJ2-7, with no clear D. V was trimmed by 4 bases and J by 2 bases, leaving 12 bases between them. The CDR3 length is 14 residues. The germline CDR1 and CDR2 sequences are SGHDN and FVKESK. CDR3 nucleotide sequence: TGTGCCAGCAGCCCTATGCGGCAGCCCTACGAGCAGTACTTC. Amino acid sequence: CASSPMRQPYEQYF.

This clone was counted a single time. The gene calls are TRBV6-5 and TRBJ2-3; TRBD1 matches 12 bases. The CDR3 contains 16 residues. The V gene end was trimmed by 0 bases and the J gene end by 5 bases; junction bases not matched to a gene: 3. Germline V gives CDR1 MNHEY, CDR2 SVGAGI. For the CDR3, the DNA is TGTGCCAGCAGTTACTCCGGGACAGGGGGCAGAGATACGCAGTATTTT. It codes for CASSYSGTGGRDTQYF.

This chain connects TRBV12-5 to TRBJ1-2; 7 bases match TRBD1. After removal of 1 base from V and 4 bases from J, the junction contained 3 bases not matched to a gene. The germline CDR1 and CDR2 sequences are LGHNT and FRNRAP. This CDR3 comprises 14 residues. The CDR3 loop reads CASGLGRDSYGYTF. CDR3 sequence (DNA): TGTGCTAGTGGTTTGGGAAGGGACAGCTATGGCTACACCTTC.

The rearrangement joins TRBV20-1 to TRBJ2-2; D remains unclear. V was pared by 3 bases and J by 4 bases, with 12 bases between. CDR1 and CDR2 from the germline V gene are DFQATT and SNEGSKA (reference sequence). This CDR3 contains 14 residues. CDR3 region: CSASKARTTGELFF. CDR3 nucleotide sequence: TGCAGTGCTAGTAAGGCCCGTACCACCGGGGAGCTGTTTTTT.

The chain links TRBV15 to TRBJ2-5; the match to TRBD2 covers 11 bases. Germline V lookup: CDR1 LNHNV, CDR2 YYDKDF (reference sequence). The CDR3 contains 18 residues. V was clipped by 3 bases and J by 5 bases; unmatched bases: 14. The CDR3 DNA reads as TGTGCCACCAGCAGGAACGCCGGGACTAGCGGCCCTGGTGAGACCCAGTACTTC. Encoded protein: CATSRNAGTSGPGETQYF.

This chain uses TRBV6-5 with TRBJ2-7, with a weak D call TRBD1 (5 bases). CDR1 and CDR2 (germline): MNHEY, SVGAGI. Trimming cost V 0 bases and J 1 base, with 10 bases left between them. CDR3 length: 15 residues. The chain's CDR3 is CASSYSGQGSYEQYF. The DNA for the CDR3 is TGTGCCAGCAGTTACTCGGGGCAGGGTTCCTACGAGCAGTACTTC.

This clone was detected only once. V is TRBV14 and J is TRBJ2-3; D is ambiguous. The CDR3 has 13 amino acids. The germline gives CDR1 SGHDN, CDR2 FVKESK. V lost 5 bases to trimming and J lost 4 bases, with 10 bases between them. CDR3 loop: CASSAIHPDTQYF. CDR3 DNA: TGTGCCAGCAGCGCTATCCACCCAGATACGCAGTATTTT. The variable domain in full, completed from reference TRBV14 and TRBJ2-3, reads EAGVTQFPSHSVIEKGQTVTLRCDPISGHDNLYWYRRVMGKEIKFLLHFVKESKQDESGMPNNRFLAERTGGTYSTLKVQPAELEDSGVYFCASSAIHPDTQYFGPGTRLTVL.

This rearrangement joins TRBV27 to TRBJ2-7; tentatively, D is TRBD1 (6 bases). Germline CDR1 and CDR2: MNHEY and SMNVEV (reference sequence). The length of the CDR3 is 14 residues. V lost 5 bases, J lost 2 bases, and 13 bases lay in between. This chain's CDR3 is CASSARTVAYEQYF. Here the CDR3 DNA reads TGTGCCAGCAGTGCCCGGACAGTAGCCTACGAGCAGTACTTC.

The chain is built from TRBV10-3 and TRBJ2-3, with D tentatively TRBD1 (6 bases). Germline loops: CDR1 ENHRY, CDR2 SYGVKD. The V and J ends lost 3 bases and 2 bases respectively, with 15 bases between them. The CDR3 is made up of 16 amino acids. This chain's CDR3 is CAISDQGKGLTDTQYF. The CDR3 DNA reads as TGTGCCATCAGTGATCAGGGGAAGGGTCTCACAGATACGCAGTATTTT.

This chain uses TRBV29-1 with TRBJ2-2; D is undetermined. The CDR3 totals 14 residues. The ends were cut back, 4 bases at V and 2 bases at J, with 11 bases in the middle. Germline assignment: CDR1 SQVTM and CDR2 ANQGSEA. CDR3 coding DNA: TGCAGCGTTGGGATGCACACTAACACCGGGGAGCTGTTTTTT. Translation gives CSVGMHTNTGELFF.

The chain links TRBV7-3 to TRBJ2-7; 7 bases map to TRBD2. V shed 2 bases, J shed 2 bases, and the junction held 6 bases outside the gene matches. The CDR3 length is 15 residues. Germline V gene data show CDR1 as SGHTA and CDR2 as FQGTGA. CDR3 sequence reads: CASSLGAGATYEQYF. The CDR3 DNA follows: TGTGCCAGCAGCTTAGGTGCGGGAGCTACCTACGAGCAGTACTTC.

This clone has a single count. The V gene is TRBV27, the J gene TRBJ2-1; 7 positions agree with TRBD2. The CDR3 runs 15 residues. Germline lookup yields CDR1 MNHEY and CDR2 SMNVEV (reference sequence). V lost 1 base and J lost 4; bases outside the gene matches: 4. The CDR3 region is CASSLLGLGYNEQFF. CDR3 DNA: TGTGCCAGCAGTTTATTAGGACTAGGGTACAATGAGCAGTTCTTC.

The rearrangement links TRBV5-1 to TRBJ2-3, with TRBD1 as a possible D gene (6 bases). V lost 4 bases to trimming and J lost 3 bases, with 12 bases between them. Germline lookup yields CDR1 SGHRS and CDR2 YFSETQ. The CDR3 is made up of 14 amino acids. CDR3 nucleotides: TGCGCCAGCAGCACCGGACAGCGGACAGATACGCAGTATTTT. Protein: CASSTGQRTDTQYF.

This chain connects TRBV28 to TRBJ2-1; D unresolved. Trimming cost V 5 bases and J 4 bases, with 12 bases left between them. This CDR3 is 14 amino acids long. CDR1 is MDHEN and CDR2 is SYDVKM in the germline V gene. CDR3 DNA sequence: TGTGCCAGCAGTCCGCACCAAACATACAATGAGCAGTTCTTC. It yields the protein CASSPHQTYNEQFF.

This chain links TRBV5-1 with TRBJ2-6, with 8 bases matching TRBD1. The V and J ends lost 4 bases and 1 base, in that order; junction bases with no gene match: 7. This CDR3 region has 17 residues. Germline V gives CDR1 SGHRS, CDR2 YFSETQ. CDR3 loop: CASSIGQGFSGANVLTF. Here the CDR3 DNA reads TGCGCCAGCAGCATCGGACAGGGATTTTCTGGGGCCAACGTCCTGACTTTC.

This rearrangement joins TRBV7-9 to TRBJ1-4, with TRBD1 matching 7 bases. The germline V gene has CDR1 SEHNR and CDR2 FQNEAQ (reference sequence). CDR3 size: 18 residues. After removal of 1 base from V and 0 bases from J, the junction contained 8 bases not matched to a gene. Here the CDR3 DNA reads TGTGCCAGCAGCTTAGGACAGGGAGGCTCAGCAACTAATGAAAAACTGTTTTTT. Its protein is CASSLGQGGSATNEKLFF.

The chain joins TRBV6-5 to TRBJ2-7, with 11 positions matching TRBD1. The CDR3 is made up of 16 amino acids. CDR1 is MNHEY and CDR2 is SVGAGI in the germline V gene. Unmatched junction bases numbered 8, after V lost 2 bases and J lost 5 bases. The CDR3 here is CASSYRDRGGRDEQYF. The CDR3 coding sequence is TGTGCCAGCAGTTACCGGGACAGGGGGGGCCGGGACGAGCAGTACTTC.

The gene calls are TRBV29-1 and TRBJ2-5; perhaps TRBD1 as D (7 bases). CDR1 is SQVTM, CDR2 ANQGSEA, per germline. This CDR3 is 15 amino acids long. V lost 0 bases and J 3 bases, leaving 14 bases between the germline ends. The CDR3 nucleotides are TGCAGCGTTGAAGAGCCGGAGGGGGCGAAAGAGACCCAGTACTTC. Its translation is CSVEEPEGAKETQYF.

V usage is TRBV23-1 and J usage is TRBJ2-5; TRBD1 is a possible D gene (5 bases). TRBV23-1 is filed as an ORF, its function uncertain. This CDR3 contains 15 residues. Trimming removed 0 bases from V and 5 bases from J, with 13 bases in between. CDR3 protein: CASSQSFKGRETQYF. DNA for the CDR3: TGCGCCAGCAGTCAATCTTTTAAGGGGCGGGAGACCCAGTACTTC.

V gene TRBV3-1 (or the pseudogene TRBV3-2) combines with J gene TRBJ2-1; D is possibly TRBD1 or TRBD2 (6 bases each). CDR3 length: 20 residues. The V and J ends lost 1 base and 6 bases respectively, with 28 bases between them. Germline V gene data show CDR1 as LGHDT and CDR2 as YNNKEL (reference sequence). The CDR3 sequence: CASSQGACIEGGGRINEQFF. DNA for the CDR3: TGTGCCAGCAGCCAAGGCGCCTGCATTGAAGGGGGAGGCCGTATCAATGAGCAGTTCTTC.

This chain joins TRBV20-1 and TRBJ2-4; either TRBD1 or TRBD2 may fit D (6 bases each). The V gene's germline CDR1 is DFQATT and CDR2 SNEGSKA (reference sequence). This CDR3 comprises 11 residues. As DNA, the CDR3 is TGCGGACATGGGGGGCAGGACATTCAGTACTTC. It specifies CGHGGQDIQYF.

V and J are TRBV7-8 and TRBJ2-7; D gene unclear. Per the germline V gene, CDR1 is SGHVS and CDR2 is FQNEAQ. The CDR3 sequence is 17 residues long. Trimming took off 5 bases at V and 0 bases at J, with 20 bases between the two ends. Here the CDR3 DNA reads TGTGCCAGCAGCCCGCTAAAACCGGGTAGTCCCTCCTACGAGCAGTACTTC. Translation gives CASSPLKPGSPSYEQYF.